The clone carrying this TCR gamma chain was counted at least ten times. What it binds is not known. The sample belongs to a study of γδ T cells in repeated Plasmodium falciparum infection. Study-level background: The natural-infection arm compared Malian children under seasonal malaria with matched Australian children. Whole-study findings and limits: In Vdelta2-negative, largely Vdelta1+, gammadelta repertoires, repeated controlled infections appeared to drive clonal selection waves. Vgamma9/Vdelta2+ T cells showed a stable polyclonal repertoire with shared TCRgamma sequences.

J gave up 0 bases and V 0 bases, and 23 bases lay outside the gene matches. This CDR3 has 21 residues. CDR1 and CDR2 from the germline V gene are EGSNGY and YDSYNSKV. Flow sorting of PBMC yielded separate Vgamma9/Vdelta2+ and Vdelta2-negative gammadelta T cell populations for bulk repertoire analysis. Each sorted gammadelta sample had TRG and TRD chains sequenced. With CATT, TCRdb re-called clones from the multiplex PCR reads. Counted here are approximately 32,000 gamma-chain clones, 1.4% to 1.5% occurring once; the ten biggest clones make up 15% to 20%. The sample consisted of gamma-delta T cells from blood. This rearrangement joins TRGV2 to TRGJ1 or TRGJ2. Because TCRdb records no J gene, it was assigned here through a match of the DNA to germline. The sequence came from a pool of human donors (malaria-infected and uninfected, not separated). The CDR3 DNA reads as TGTGCCACCTGGGACGGGCCGTCGCTCCCCGATTGGCGGCGGAATTATTATAAGAAACTCTTT. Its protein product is CATWDGPSLPDWRRNYYKKLF.